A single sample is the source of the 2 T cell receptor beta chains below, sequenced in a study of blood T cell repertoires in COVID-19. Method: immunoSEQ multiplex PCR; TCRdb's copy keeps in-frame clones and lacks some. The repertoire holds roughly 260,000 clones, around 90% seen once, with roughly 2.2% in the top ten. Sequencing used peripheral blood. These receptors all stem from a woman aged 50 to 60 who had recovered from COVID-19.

CDR3 sequence reads: CASSESSGWGNIQYF. CDR3 in DNA: TGTGCCAGCAGTGAGAGTAGCGGTTGGGGAAACATTCAGTACTTC. V is TRBV2 and J is TRBJ2-4; the D gene is possibly TRBD2 (6 bases). V was cut by 3 bases and J by 6 bases, with 15 bases left in between. This CDR3 spans 15 amino acids. Germline assignment: CDR1 SNHLY and CDR2 FYNNEI.

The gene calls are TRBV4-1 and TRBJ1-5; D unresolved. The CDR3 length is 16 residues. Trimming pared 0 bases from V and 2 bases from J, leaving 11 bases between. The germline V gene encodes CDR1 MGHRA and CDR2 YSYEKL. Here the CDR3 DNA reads TGCGCCAGCAGCCAAGATCCGCAGTCGCGCAATCAGCCCCAGCATTTT. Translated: CASSQDPQSRNQPQHF.